A single sample gave rise to the 20 T cell receptor beta chains below, sequenced in a study of human T cells and chemical hapten exposure. Time point reported: pre-sensitization, week 0. Stated treatment: therapeutic diphenylcyclopropenone sensitization with weekly scalp DPC. TCRdb independently ran MiXCR on the RACE reads; one entry per CDR3 protein. Of over 300,000 distinct CDR3 sequences in the sample, roughly 5.3% were seen once. The sample in question was whole blood, obtained in connection with sensitization to the hapten diphenylcyclopropenone (DPC). The origin of the receptors is a woman in her forties or fifties with alopecia areata. Some clones in this sample may be carry-over from other donors' samples.

The chain couples TRBV10-2 to TRBJ2-5; TRBD2 is a possible D gene (5 bases). Trimming left V 7 bases short and J 2 bases short, with 8 bases between. The germline gives CDR1 WSHSY, CDR2 SAAADI. The CDR3 runs to 12 residues. In DNA form, the CDR3 reads TGCGCCAGCACTCCGGGGCAAGAGACCCAGTACTTC. Translating gives CASTPGQETQYF.

This clonotype was recorded many times. At one of its ends the junction is not consistent with the germline gene, which may arise from a read error. This sequence joins TRBV6-1 and TRBJ1-5; the match to TRBD1 covers 9 bases. Germline V gives CDR1 MNHNS, CDR2 SASEGT. This CDR3 has 13 residues. CDR3 nucleotides: TGTGCCAGCAGCTCTCAGGCGGGACAGGGTGATTCTTTT. Translated: CASSSQAGQGDSF.

At least ten counts were recorded for this clonotype. The chain combines TRBV6-2 or TRBV6-3 with TRBJ2-5, with D possibly called TRBD1 or TRBD2 (6 bases each). This CDR3 region has 14 residues. Germline values: CDR1 MNHEY, CDR2 SVGEGT. V was shortened by 1 base and J by 5 bases, with 11 bases between the two germline ends. For the CDR3, the DNA is TGTGCCAGCAGTTACTTAGGGGGGTGGGAGACCCAGTACTTC. It codes for CASSYLGGWETQYF.

In this sample, this clonotype turned up a few times. In DNA form, the CDR3 reads TGTGCCAGCAGTATTCAGGGGGGGGCCTCTGGGGCCAACGTCCTGACTTTC. This codes for CASSIQGGASGANVLTF. The chain uses TRBV12-3 or TRBV12-4 and TRBJ2-6; D assignment may be TRBD1 or TRBD2 (7 bases each). The CDR3 runs to 17 residues. Trimming shortened V by 5 bases and J by 0 bases, and 14 bases separated the two germline ends.

This clonotype showed up just a few times. The V and J genes are TRBV4-1 and TRBJ2-4; D gene unclear. Trimming shortened V by 3 bases and J by 2 bases, and 2 bases separated the two germline ends. There are 12 residues in the CDR3. Germline loops: CDR1 MGHRA, CDR2 YSYEKL. The CDR3 loop reads CASSHSKNIQYF. Written as DNA, the CDR3 is TGCGCCAGCAGCCATTCCAAAAACATTCAGTACTTC.

This clonotype has a count of ten or more. In nucleotides, the CDR3 is TGTGCCAGCAGTTACTATCAGCCCCAGCATTTT. This gives the protein CASSYYQPQHF. This sequence joins TRBV12-3 or TRBV12-4 and TRBJ1-5; the D is unclear. The CDR3 has 11 amino acids. V lost 4 bases and J lost 5, with 3 bases in between.

The table lists this clonotype with a few counts. The J gene is TRBJ1-5, the V gene TRBV20-1; 9 nucleotides line up with TRBD1. The CDR3 covers 15 residues. Germline CDR1 and CDR2: DFQATT and SNEGSKA (reference sequence). The V and J ends lost 0 bases and 6 bases, in that order; junction bases with no gene match: 6. CDR3 bases: TGCAGTGCTAGAGAGCGGGACAGGGTTGCTCAGCCCCAGCATTTT. Protein: CSARERDRVAQPQHF.

This clonotype has ten or more counts. The J gene is TRBJ2-7, the V gene TRBV6-2 or TRBV6-3; D possibly corresponds to TRBD1 (5 bases). The CDR3 runs 16 residues. Trimming removed 2 bases from V and 2 bases from J, with 16 bases in between. Per the germline V gene, CDR1 is MNHEY and CDR2 is SVGEGT. The CDR3 DNA reads as TGTGCCAGCAGTTACGTGGGCCACAGGCCCACCTACGAGCAGTACTTC. Its protein product is CASSYVGHRPTYEQYF.

The chain links TRBV16 to TRBJ1-2; 8 positions match TRBD1. Trimming took 0 bases from V and 4 from J; bases not matched to a gene: 4. The germline V gene encodes CDR1 KGHSY and CDR2 FQNENV. The length of the CDR3 is 15 residues. The CDR3 DNA reads as TGTGCCAGCAGCCAATCTTGGCAGGGGGCCTATGGCTACACCTTC. This codes for CASSQSWQGAYGYTF.

CDR3 nucleotide sequence: TGCAGTGCCCCGCTAGCGGAAATGACCGGGGAGCTGTTTTTT. It specifies CSAPLAEMTGELFF. The J gene is TRBJ2-2, the V gene TRBV20-1, with 7 nucleotides matching TRBD2. V was pared by 6 bases and J by 5 bases, with 9 bases of the junction left unmatched. Germline CDR1 reads DFQATT; CDR2 reads SNEGSKA (reference sequence). This CDR3 contains 14 residues.

On this clonotype: A much larger clone differs from this one at a single base, so this may be a read error. The CDR3 DNA is TGTGCCTGCAGCGTAGTTTTGGACGGGGAGCTGTTTTTT. Protein sequence: CACSVVLDGELFF. The V gene is TRBV9, the J gene TRBJ2-2, with no clear D. The V gene's germline CDR1 is SGDLS and CDR2 YYNGEE. This CDR3 is built from 13 residues. Filled out from reference TRBV9 and TRBJ2-2, the complete variable domain reads DSGVTQTPKHLITATGQRVTLRCSPRSGDLSVYWYQQSLDQGLQFLIQYYNGEERAKGNILERFSAQQFPDLHSELNLSSLELGDSALYFCACSVVLDGELFFGEGSRLTVL.

This clonotype appeared many times. The genes are TRBV5-1 and TRBJ1-5; no firm D call. The V gene lost 0 bases and the J gene lost 9 bases, with 10 bases spanning the gap. Germline V lookup: CDR1 SGHRS, CDR2 YFSETQ. CDR3 length equals 13 residues. The CDR3 DNA follows: TGCGCCAGCAGCTTGGCAGGCGCGGGGCCCCAGCATTTT. Translating it yields CASSLAGAGPQHF.

This chain uses TRBV14 with TRBJ1-1; D not resolved. Germline CDR1 reads SGHDN; CDR2 reads FVKESK. V lost 0 bases, J lost 6 bases, and 8 bases lay in between. The CDR3 totals 13 residues. The CDR3 is CASSQDLKSEAFF. The CDR3 nucleotides read TGTGCCAGCAGCCAAGATCTAAAGTCTGAAGCTTTCTTT.

This clonotype turned up a few times. The rearrangement joins TRBV4-3 to TRBJ2-1; D ambiguous. Germline V lookup: CDR1 LGHNA, CDR2 YSLEER. CDR3 length equals 16 residues. V lost 2 bases, J lost 0 bases, and 11 bases lay in between. The CDR3 bases are TGCGCCAGCAGCCAACTCATCCGGAGCTCCTACAATGAGCAGTTCTTC. Translation gives CASSQLIRSSYNEQFF.

This clonotype was seen only a few times. The rearrangement links TRBV14 to TRBJ2-6; D may correspond to TRBD1 or TRBD2 (5 bases each). CDR1 SGHDN and CDR2 FVKESK come from the germline V gene. The CDR3 loop spans 17 amino acids. Trimming removed 2 bases at V and 0 bases at J, with 11 bases between. CDR3 bases: TGTGCCAGCAGCCAAAGGGGACCGTCCTCTGGGGCCAACGTCCTGACTTTC. Protein product: CASSQRGPSSGANVLTF. Looking up the rest from reference TRBV14 and TRBJ2-6 gives the full variable domain: EAGVTQFPSHSVIEKGQTVTLRCDPISGHDNLYWYRRVMGKEIKFLLHFVKESKQDESGMPNNRFLAERTGGTYSTLKVQPAELEDSGVYFCASSQRGPSSGANVLTFGAGSRLTVL.

This clonotype was counted at least ten times. The J gene is TRBJ2-7, the V gene TRBV4-1; D might be TRBD1 (5 bases). The germline CDR1 and CDR2 sequences are MGHRA and YSYEKL. Trimming cost V 4 bases and J 2 bases, with 15 bases left between them. This CDR3 is built from 15 residues. CDR3 residues: CASSPLDSSAYEQYF. The CDR3 DNA reads TGCGCCAGCAGCCCCCTCGACAGTTCAGCCTACGAGCAGTACTTC.

Ten or more counts support this clonotype. The chain recombines TRBV7-9 with TRBJ1-2; TRBD1 is a possible D gene (6 bases). Germline lookup yields CDR1 SEHNR and CDR2 FQNEAQ (reference sequence). V lost 1 base to trimming and J lost 8 bases, with 14 bases between them. This CDR3 has 14 amino acids. The CDR3 loop is CASSLDRVTRGYTF. CDR3 in DNA: TGTGCCAGCAGCTTAGACAGGGTTACTCGAGGCTACACCTTC.

This clonotype was counted at least ten times. J is TRBJ2-1 and V is TRBV28, with D possibly TRBD2 on 7 matching bases. Germline V gives CDR1 MDHEN, CDR2 SYDVKM. The CDR3 spans 14 residues. V lost 10 bases to trimming and J lost 5 bases, with 18 bases between them. In DNA form, the CDR3 reads TGTGCCACCCGGAGGGGGAGGGCACACAATGAGCAGTTCTTC. Protein sequence: CATRRGRAHNEQFF.

This clonotype has more than one count but fewer than ten. This chain links TRBV2 with TRBJ1-1; D is uncertain. Trimming cost V 8 bases and J 3 bases, with 10 bases left between them. The CDR3 has 12 residues. Per the germline V gene, CDR1 is SNHLY and CDR2 is FYNNEI. The CDR3 spells CASRAGDTEAFF. DNA of the CDR3: TGTGCCAGCCGAGCCGGGGACACTGAAGCTTTCTTT.

The sample holds many counts of this clonotype. V usage is TRBV10-3 and J usage is TRBJ2-5; 8 nucleotides match TRBD2. This CDR3 contains 14 residues. Germline V gene lookup returns CDR1 ENHRY and CDR2 SYGVKD. V shed 4 bases and J 4 bases; nucleotides not matched to a gene: 5. The CDR3 nucleotides read TGTGCCATCAGTGGGGCGGGAGGAACAGAGACCCAGTACTTC. Encoded protein: CAISGAGGTETQYF.